This T cell receptor (beta chain) was found in a study of OX40 agonist ivuxolimab in advanced cancers. Study-wide context: The dose-escalation cohort had hepatocellular carcinoma, melanoma, renal cell or head and neck cancer.

Method: immunoSEQ multiplex PCR; TCRdb's copy keeps in-frame clones and lacks some. The table includes around 67,000 clones, around nine tenths detected once. The trim removed 3 bases at V and 3 bases at J, leaving 14 bases unmatched. CDR1 is GTSNPN, CDR2 SVGIG, per germline (reference sequence). The CDR3 runs to 18 residues. This TCR derives from an adult with an advanced solid tumor such as melanoma, head and neck, liver or kidney cancer. The sequencing used CD4+ or CD8+ T cells sorted from blood, collected in a trial of the OX40 agonist ivuxolimab. This chain uses TRBV30 with TRBJ1-6; 7 nucleotides agree with TRBD1. The CDR3 loop is CAWRGANRGGIYNSPLHF. The CDR3 DNA reads as TGTGCCTGGAGAGGGGCCAACAGGGGAGGGATCTATAATTCACCCCTCCACTTT. Full variable domain (rest looked up from reference TRBV30 and TRBJ1-6): SQTIHQWPATLVQPVGSPLSLECTVEGTSNPNLYWYRQAAGRGLQLLFYSVGIGQISSEVPQNLSASRPQDRQFILSSKKLLLSDSGFYLCAWRGANRGGIYNSPLHFGNGTRLTVT.